This T cell receptor (beta chain) was sequenced during a study of human T cells and chemical hapten exposure (dated by TCRdb to about 2021). Background on the whole study: For sensitization, 2% DPC in acetone was applied to a 2 cm by 2 cm area of upper inner arm skin. For TCR sequencing, blood came from about 28 alopecia patients at anywhere from one to four time points (pre-sensitization, 2, 6 and 24 weeks). The study tracked peripheral blood TCR repertoire changes in vivo during primary and secondary sensitization to the hapten diphenylcyclopropenone (DPC) in alopecia patients. Patch tests used Finn chambers with 0.01% DPC on the upper back, scored after 6 days by International Contact Dermatitis Research Group standards. Throughout the roughly 25-week study period, patients were also given weekly therapeutic DPC doses on the scalp. The libraries were sequenced as a pool, and the TCR yield per sample differed mostly because of small variations in library volumes within the pool. The patient cohort, mostly female, included alopecia areata with under or over 50% scalp involvement, alopecia totalis and alopecia universalis. Blood was sampled from patients pre-sensitization (week 0) and at 2, 6 and about 24 weeks after DPC sensitization.

Points on this clonotype: The clone's antigen remains unknown. Qualities for individual bases were not recorded, and no much larger clone is one base off.

Receptor amplification or capture employed RACE. TCRdb lists the instrument as NextSeq 500. Library preparation attached unique molecular identifiers to individual cDNA molecules for quantitative, reproducible TCR counting. From each blood RNA sample, both TCR alpha and TCR beta chains were sequenced. The paper's processing steps were these. The median number of TCRs per sample was 95,638, ranging from 23,224 to 690,600. The Decombinator software suite was used to annotate V, J and CDR3 in the TCR reads. For the PS versus PT1 abundance plots, all samples were subsampled to the same number of TCRs (28,000). Expanded TCRs were defined as absent before sensitization and observed at least eight times at the 2-week time point. TCRdb passed the public sequencing reads through fastp at Q25 and MiXCR, retaining productive beta sequences. All rows with the same CDR3 protein become a single entry with the most common DNA and genes. Clone size and V and J calls follow TCRdb, not the original study. The sample has 84,000 or so distinct CDR3 sequences on record, about 10% of them singletons. Less than 2.5% of the sample is in the top ten clones.

What the work shows at the level of the full study, not this receptor alone: Compared with pre-sensitization or healthy control sets, expanded TCRs formed significantly more large CDR3 similarity clusters, which is consistent with antigen-driven responses. Patch test score correlated positively with the number of PT1 expanded TCRs, reaching significance at thresholds 8, 16 and 32 but not at 4. The number of TCRs above 1 in 1000 frequency did not change with DPC sensitization; there was no evidence of global repertoire structure alterations. After repeated subsampling, the strength of the expansion versus patch-test correlation and the threshold at which it became significant changed. All patients had alopecia, a presumed autoimmune disease, so their immune response might differ from that of healthy individuals.

The time point label corresponds to: patch test 1, 2 weeks after DPC sensitization. The treatment or condition label, as the study defines it: therapeutic diphenylcyclopropenone sensitization with weekly scalp DPC. At every patch-test visit, the blood draw took place before the patch test was put on. Patients were considered eligible if aged 18 to 70, diagnosed with alopecia and deemed suitable for DPC therapy, and patients were excluded if pregnant. Total RNA was extracted from unfractionated whole blood that had been collected in Tempus Blood RNA tubes. Here V drops 6 bases and J drops 5 bases, and the junction holds 8 bases not matched to any gene. From cysteine to phenylalanine, the CDR3 is 15 amino acids long. Only the CDR3 region is kept as DNA, spanning 45 bases read in frame from base 1. The germline V gene encodes CDR1 SEHNR and CDR2 FQNEAQ (reference sequence).

The rearranged chain carries TRBV7-9 and TRBJ2-7; 12 bases in the junction line up with TRBD1. The sequences come from whole blood, collected in connection with sensitization to the hapten diphenylcyclopropenone (DPC). The source of this sequence is a man between 35 and 55 years old with alopecia areata. Some clones in this sample may be carry-over from other donors' samples. The CDR3 region: CASSRSGTGGNEQYF. The DNA reads TGTGCCAGCAGTCGCTCCGGGACAGGGGGCAACGAGCAGTACTTC.